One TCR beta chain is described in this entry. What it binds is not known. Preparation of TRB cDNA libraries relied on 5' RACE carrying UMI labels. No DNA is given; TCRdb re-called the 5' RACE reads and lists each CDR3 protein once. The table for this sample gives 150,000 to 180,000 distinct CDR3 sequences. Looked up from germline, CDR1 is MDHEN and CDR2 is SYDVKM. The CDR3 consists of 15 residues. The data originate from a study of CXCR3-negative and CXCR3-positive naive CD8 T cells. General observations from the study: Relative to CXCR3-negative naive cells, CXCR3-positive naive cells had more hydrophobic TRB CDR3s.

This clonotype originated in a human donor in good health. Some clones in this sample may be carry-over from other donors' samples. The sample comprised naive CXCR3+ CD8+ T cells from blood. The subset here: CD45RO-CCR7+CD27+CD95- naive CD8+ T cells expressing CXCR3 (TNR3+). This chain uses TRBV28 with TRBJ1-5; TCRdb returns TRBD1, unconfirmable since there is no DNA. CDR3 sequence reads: CASRDTDYSNQPQHF.